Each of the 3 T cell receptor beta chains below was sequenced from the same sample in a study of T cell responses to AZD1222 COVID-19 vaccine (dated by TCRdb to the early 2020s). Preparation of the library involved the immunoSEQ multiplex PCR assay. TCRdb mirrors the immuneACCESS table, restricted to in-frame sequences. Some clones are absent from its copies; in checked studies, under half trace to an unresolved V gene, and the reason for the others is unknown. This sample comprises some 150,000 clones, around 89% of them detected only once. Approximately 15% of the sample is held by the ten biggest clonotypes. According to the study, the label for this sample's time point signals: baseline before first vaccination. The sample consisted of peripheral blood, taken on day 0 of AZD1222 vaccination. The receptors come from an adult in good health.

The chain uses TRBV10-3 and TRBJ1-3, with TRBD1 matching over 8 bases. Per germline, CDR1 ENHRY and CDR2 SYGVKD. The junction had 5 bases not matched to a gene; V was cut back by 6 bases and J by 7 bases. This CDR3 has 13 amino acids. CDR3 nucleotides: TGTGCCATCAGGGAGACAGGGGAGAACACCATATATTTT. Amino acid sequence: CAIRETGENTIYF.

CDR3 nucleotides: TGTGCCAGCAGCCAACTAGCGGGGGACACCGGGGAGCTGTTTTTT. This codes for CASSQLAGDTGELFF. The chain is built from TRBV28 and TRBJ2-2; 11 bases are a match to TRBD2. The CDR3 is made up of 15 amino acids. CDR1 is MDHEN, CDR2 SYDVKM, per germline. Unmatched junction bases numbered 3, after V lost 6 bases and J lost 3 bases. Full variable domain (missing parts from reference TRBV28 and TRBJ2-2): DVKVTQSSRYLVKRTGEKVFLECVQDMDHENMFWYRQDPGLGLRLIYFSYDVKMKEKGDIPEGYSVSREKKERFSLILESASTNQTSMYLCASSQLAGDTGELFFGEGSRLTVL.

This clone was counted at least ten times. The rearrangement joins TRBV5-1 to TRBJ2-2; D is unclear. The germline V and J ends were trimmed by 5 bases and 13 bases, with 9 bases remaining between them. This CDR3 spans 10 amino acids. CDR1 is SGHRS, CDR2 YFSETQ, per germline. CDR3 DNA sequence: TGCGCCAGCAGAAATGATTCGCTGTTTTTT. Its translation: CASRNDSLFF.